The 6 T cell receptor beta chains in this list originate from one sample, sequenced in a study of radiation and T cells in renal cell carcinoma. The protocol was immunoSEQ multiplex PCR, while the TCRdb copy is restricted to in-frame clones and leaves out a portion. The table lists 150,000 or so clones, approximately 88% of them singletons. Specified time point: blood 2 weeks post-SBRT. Treatment reported: 15 Gy SBRT to primary tumor, nephrectomy 4 weeks later. Source: blood, taken from a patient whose treatment included radiotherapy and nephrectomy. The receptor source for this set is a woman aged 50 to 65 with renal cell carcinoma.

The count of this clone is one. The V gene is TRBV19, the J gene TRBJ1-4, with D possibly matching TRBD1 (5 bases). The CDR3 is 14 residues long. CDR1 LNHDA and CDR2 SQIVND come from the germline V gene (reference sequence). The germline V and J ends were trimmed by 4 bases and 4 bases, with 10 bases remaining between them. The DNA for the CDR3 is TGTGCCAGTAGTAGTCGGCAGGGTAATGAAAAACTGTTTTTT. Translating it yields CASSSRQGNEKLFF. The entire variable domain, with the rest obtained from reference TRBV19 and TRBJ1-4, is as follows: DGGITQSPKYLFRKEGQNVTLSCEQNLNHDAMYWYRQDPGQGLRLIYYSQIVNDFQKGDIAEGYSVSREKKESFPLTVTSAQKNPTAFYLCASSSRQGNEKLFFGSGTQLSVL.

This clone was found once. The chain combines TRBV9 with TRBJ2-1; 9 bases line up with TRBD2. V dropped 4 bases and J dropped 4; count of bases not matched to a gene: 9. Germline V CDR1 and CDR2: SGDLS, YYNGEE. CDR3 size: 16 residues. CDR3 nucleotide sequence: TGTGCCAGCAGCCGAGAAGGGACTAGCAGATACAATGAGCAGTTCTTC. Translation gives CASSREGTSRYNEQFF. Full variable domain (rest looked up from reference TRBV9 and TRBJ2-1): DSGVTQTPKHLITATGQRVTLRCSPRSGDLSVYWYQQSLDQGLQFLIQYYNGEERAKGNILERFSAQQFPDLHSELNLSSLELGDSALYFCASSREGTSRYNEQFFGPGTRLTVL.

This clone appeared once. This rearrangement joins TRBV27 to TRBJ2-5; no definite D call. With 6 bases removed from V and 1 base from J, the gap between germline ends came to 9 bases. This CDR3 has 13 residues. CDR1 is MNHEY and CDR2 is SMNVEV in the germline V gene (reference sequence). The CDR3 sequence: CASRLRAQETQYF. The CDR3 nucleotides are TGTGCCAGCAGATTGCGAGCCCAAGAGACCCAGTACTTC.

The chain is built from TRBV11-2 and TRBJ2-7; 7 positions agree with TRBD2. The CDR3 runs 16 residues. Losses at the gene ends were 0 bases for V and 4 bases for J; bases not matched to a gene: 9. CDR1 is SGHAT and CDR2 is FQNNGV in the germline V gene. In nucleotides, the CDR3 is TGTGCCAGCAGCTTAGATATGATATCGGGGGGATACGAGCAGTACTTC. This sequence encodes CASSLDMISGGYEQYF.

In this sample, this clone turned up a few times. This chain joins TRBV25-1 and TRBJ2-3; 10 nucleotides agree with TRBD2. The V and J ends lost 3 bases and 6 bases, in that order; junction bases with no gene match: 9. Germline V gives CDR1 MGHDK, CDR2 SYGVNS. This CDR3 contains 16 residues. The CDR3 DNA is TGTGCCAGCAGTGATACTAGCGGGGTCCCCCGGGATACGCAGTATTTT. Amino acids: CASSDTSGVPRDTQYF.

The chain joins TRBV11-3 to TRBJ2-7; D remains ambiguous. CDR1 and CDR2 (germline): SGHNT, YENEEA. V gave up 1 base and J gave up 5 bases, with 6 bases separating them. The CDR3 runs to 12 residues. CDR3 sequence: CASSLVGDEQYF. CDR3 DNA sequence: TGTGCCAGCAGCTTAGTAGGCGACGAGCAGTACTTC.